This T cell receptor (beta chain) stems from a study of T cells of healthy individuals. The CDR3 loop spans 11 amino acids. From germline, CDR1 is SNHLY and CDR2 FYNNEI. TCRdb called the 5' RACE reads again in MiXCR, with one record for every CDR3 protein. The repertoire holds 65,000 to 95,000 distinct CDR3 sequences, with roughly 5% as singletons. With respect to this clonotype: The junction departs from the called germline gene at one end, perhaps through a read error.

This rearrangement joins TRBV2 to TRBJ1-5; D remains ambiguous. The receptor's source is a female donor in good health. The CDR3 protein is CASREEGPQHF. The CDR3 DNA is TGTGCCAGCAGAGAAGAAGGGCCCCAGCATTTT.